The present TCR beta chain was sequenced within a study of early T cells in non-severe SARS-CoV-2 infection. CDR3 size: 14 residues. Germline values: CDR1 MNHNS, CDR2 SASEGT. J gave up 6 bases and V 6 bases, and 6 bases lay outside the gene matches. TCRdb re-called the 5' RACE reads through MiXCR, storing one row per CDR3 protein. Altogether about 50,000 distinct CDR3 sequences are present, roughly 6.1% being singletons, with the ten largest covering under 8%. The clonotype was recovered from an adult who was a healthcare worker with PCR-confirmed SARS-CoV-2 infection or an uninfected control (not recorded which). The material sequenced was whole blood, taken at baseline. The J gene is TRBJ2-1, the V gene TRBV6-1; 9 bases are shared with TRBD2. CDR3 sequence: CASRGLASTNEQFF. DNA of the CDR3: TGTGCCAGCAGGGGACTAGCCTCTACCAATGAGCAGTTCTTC.